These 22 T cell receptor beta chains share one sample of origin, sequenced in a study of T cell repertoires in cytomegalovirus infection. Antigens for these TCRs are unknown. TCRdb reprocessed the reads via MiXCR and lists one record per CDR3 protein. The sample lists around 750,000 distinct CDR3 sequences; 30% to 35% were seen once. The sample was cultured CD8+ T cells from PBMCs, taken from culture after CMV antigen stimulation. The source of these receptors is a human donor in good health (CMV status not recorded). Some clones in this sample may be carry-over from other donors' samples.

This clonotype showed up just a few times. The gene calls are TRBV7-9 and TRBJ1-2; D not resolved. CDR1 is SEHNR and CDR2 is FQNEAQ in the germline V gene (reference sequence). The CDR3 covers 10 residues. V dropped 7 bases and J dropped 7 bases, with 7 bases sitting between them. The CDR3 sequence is CASKGGGYTF. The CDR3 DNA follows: TGTGCCAGCAAGGGTGGTGGCTACACCTTC.

CDR3: CASSLTSGGLKTQYF. DNA for the CDR3: TGTGCCAGCAGTCTGACTAGCGGGGGGTTGAAGACCCAGTACTTC. The chain carries TRBV27 and TRBJ2-5, with 13 bases aligning to TRBD2. Germline-derived CDR1 and CDR2 are MNHEY and SMNVEV (reference sequence). The trim removed 5 bases at V and 6 bases at J, leaving 6 bases unmatched. The length of the CDR3 is 15 residues.

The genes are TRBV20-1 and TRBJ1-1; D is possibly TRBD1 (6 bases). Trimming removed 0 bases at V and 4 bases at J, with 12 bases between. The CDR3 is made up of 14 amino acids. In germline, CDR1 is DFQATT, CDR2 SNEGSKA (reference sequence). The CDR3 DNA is TGCAGTGCTAGAGATCTAAGGGGGAGCACTGAAGCTTTCTTT. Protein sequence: CSARDLRGSTEAFF.

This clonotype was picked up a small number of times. CDR3 coding DNA: TGTGCCAGCAGCTCTCTAGCGGGGCCGGGGGCAGATACGCAGTATTTT. Translating it yields CASSSLAGPGADTQYF. The J gene is TRBJ2-3, the V gene TRBV7-6, with 9 bases matching TRBD2. The V gene end was trimmed by 4 bases and the J gene end by 4 bases; junction bases not matched to a gene: 9. Looked up from germline, CDR1 is SGHVS and CDR2 is FNYEAQ. The CDR3 sequence is 16 residues long. The whole variable domain, remainder taken from reference TRBV7-6 and TRBJ2-3, is GAGVSQSPRYKVTKRGQDVALRCDPISGHVSLYWYRQALGQGPEFLTYFNYEAQQDKSGLPNDRFSAERPEGSISTLTIQRTEQRDSAMYRCASSSLAGPGADTQYFGPGTRLTVL.

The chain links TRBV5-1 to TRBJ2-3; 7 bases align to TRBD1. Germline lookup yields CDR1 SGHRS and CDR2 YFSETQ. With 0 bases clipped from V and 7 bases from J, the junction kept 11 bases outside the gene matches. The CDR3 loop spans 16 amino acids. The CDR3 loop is CASSLEDRRSGHTQYF. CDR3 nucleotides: TGCGCCAGCAGCTTGGAGGACAGGCGTTCAGGACATACGCAGTATTTT.

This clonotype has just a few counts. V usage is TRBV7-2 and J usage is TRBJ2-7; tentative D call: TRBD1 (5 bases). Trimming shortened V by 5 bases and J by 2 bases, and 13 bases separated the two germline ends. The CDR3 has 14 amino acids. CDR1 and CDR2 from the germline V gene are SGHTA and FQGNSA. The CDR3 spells CASSPDSGPYEQYV. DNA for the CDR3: TGTGCCAGCAGCCCCGACAGTGGTCCCTACGAGCAGTACGTC.

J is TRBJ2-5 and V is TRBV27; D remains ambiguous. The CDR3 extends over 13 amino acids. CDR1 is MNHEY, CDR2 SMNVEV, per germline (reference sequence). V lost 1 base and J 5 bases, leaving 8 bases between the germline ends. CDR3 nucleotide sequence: TGTGCCAGCAGTTTATTACCGGATGAGACCCAGTACTTC. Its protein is CASSLLPDETQYF.

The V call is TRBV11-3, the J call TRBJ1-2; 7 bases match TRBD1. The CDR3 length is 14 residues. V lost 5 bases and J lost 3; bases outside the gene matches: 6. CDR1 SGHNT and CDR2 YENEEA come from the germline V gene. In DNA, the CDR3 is TGTGCCAGCAGCATGACAGGGTCACACTATGGCTACACCTTC. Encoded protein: CASSMTGSHYGYTF.

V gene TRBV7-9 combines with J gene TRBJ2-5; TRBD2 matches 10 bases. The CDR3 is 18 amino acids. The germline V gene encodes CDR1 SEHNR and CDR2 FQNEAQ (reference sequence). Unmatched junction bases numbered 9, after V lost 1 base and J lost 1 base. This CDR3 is CASSLGITLAGFQETQYF. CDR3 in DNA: TGTGCCAGCAGCTTAGGAATTACACTAGCGGGGTTCCAAGAGACCCAGTACTTC. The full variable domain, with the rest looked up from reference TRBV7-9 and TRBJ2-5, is DTGVSQNPRHKITKRGQNVTFRCDPISEHNRLYWYRQTLGQGPEFLTYFQNEAQLEKSRLLSDRFSAERPKGSFSTLEIQRTEQGDSAMYLCASSLGITLAGFQETQYFGPGTRLLVL.

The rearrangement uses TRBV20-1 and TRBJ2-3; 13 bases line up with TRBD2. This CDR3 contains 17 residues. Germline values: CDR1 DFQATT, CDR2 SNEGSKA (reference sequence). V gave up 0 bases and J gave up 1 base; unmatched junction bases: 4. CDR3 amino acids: CSARDQGTSGGTDTQYF. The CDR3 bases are TGCAGTGCTAGAGATCAAGGGACTAGCGGGGGCACAGATACGCAGTATTTT.

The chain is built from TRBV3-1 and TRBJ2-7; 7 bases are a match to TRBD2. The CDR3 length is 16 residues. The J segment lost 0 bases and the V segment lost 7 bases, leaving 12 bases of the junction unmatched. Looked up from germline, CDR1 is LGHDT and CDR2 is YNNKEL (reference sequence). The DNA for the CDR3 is TGTGCCAGCATCCCCGGCGGGGGTGATCACTCCTACGAGCAGTACGTC. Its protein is CASIPGGGDHSYEQYV.

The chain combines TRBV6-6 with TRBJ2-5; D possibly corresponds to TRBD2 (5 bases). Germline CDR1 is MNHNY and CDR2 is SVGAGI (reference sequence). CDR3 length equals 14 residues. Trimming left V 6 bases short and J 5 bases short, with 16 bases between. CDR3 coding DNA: TGTGCCAGCAGGGCCCGGGGAGTTCAGGAGACCCAGTACTTC. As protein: CASRARGVQETQYF.

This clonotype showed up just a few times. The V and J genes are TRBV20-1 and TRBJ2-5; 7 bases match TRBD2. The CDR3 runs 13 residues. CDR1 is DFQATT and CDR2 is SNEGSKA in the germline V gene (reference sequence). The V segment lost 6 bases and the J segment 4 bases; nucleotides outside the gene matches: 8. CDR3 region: CSASNTGGETQYF. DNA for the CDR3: TGCAGTGCGAGTAATACGGGGGGAGAGACCCAGTACTTC.

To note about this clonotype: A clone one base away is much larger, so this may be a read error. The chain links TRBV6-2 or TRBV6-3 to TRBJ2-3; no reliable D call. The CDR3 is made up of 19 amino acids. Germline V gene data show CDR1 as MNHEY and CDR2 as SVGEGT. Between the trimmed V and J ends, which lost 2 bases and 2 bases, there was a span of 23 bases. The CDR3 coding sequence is TGTGCCAGCAGTTACACATCTCTTGAGTCGATTCGGGCCACAGATACGCAGTATTTT. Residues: CASSYTSLESIRATDTQYF.

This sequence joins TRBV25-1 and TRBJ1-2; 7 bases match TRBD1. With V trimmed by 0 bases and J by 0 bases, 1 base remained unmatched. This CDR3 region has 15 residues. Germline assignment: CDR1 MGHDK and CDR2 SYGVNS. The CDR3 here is CASSEYTGANYGYTF. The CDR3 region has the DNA TGTGCCAGCAGTGAATATACAGGGGCTAACTATGGCTACACCTTC.

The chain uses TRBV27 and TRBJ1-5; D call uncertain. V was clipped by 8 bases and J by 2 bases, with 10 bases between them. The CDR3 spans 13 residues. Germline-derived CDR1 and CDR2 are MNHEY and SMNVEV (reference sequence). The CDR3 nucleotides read TGTGCCAGCGCCAGCATGGGCAATCAGCCCCAGCATTTT. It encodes CASASMGNQPQHF.

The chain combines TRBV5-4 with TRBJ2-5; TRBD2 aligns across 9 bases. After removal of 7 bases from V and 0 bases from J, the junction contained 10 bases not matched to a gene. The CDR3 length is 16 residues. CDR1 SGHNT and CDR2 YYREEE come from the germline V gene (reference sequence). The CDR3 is CASGNLAGGYQETQYF. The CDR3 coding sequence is TGTGCCAGCGGAAACCTCGCGGGGGGGTACCAAGAGACCCAGTACTTC.

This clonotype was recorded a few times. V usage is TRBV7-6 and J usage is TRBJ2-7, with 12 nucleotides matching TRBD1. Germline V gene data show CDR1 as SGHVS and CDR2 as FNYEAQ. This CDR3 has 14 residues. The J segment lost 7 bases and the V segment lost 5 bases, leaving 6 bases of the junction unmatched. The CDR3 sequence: CASSPGQGAPEQYV. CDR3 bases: TGTGCCAGCAGCCCGGGACAGGGGGCGCCTGAGCAGTACGTC.

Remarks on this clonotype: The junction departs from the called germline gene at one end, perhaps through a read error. CDR3 amino acids: CVSTLREDSGANVLTF. CDR3 nucleotides: TGTGTCAGCACTCTAAGGGAGGACTCTGGGGCCAACGTCCTGACTTTC. The chain is built from TRBV7-2 and TRBJ2-6, with a possible D match to TRBD2 (6 bases). The CDR3 loop spans 16 amino acids. CDR1 is SGHTA and CDR2 is FQGNSA in the germline V gene.

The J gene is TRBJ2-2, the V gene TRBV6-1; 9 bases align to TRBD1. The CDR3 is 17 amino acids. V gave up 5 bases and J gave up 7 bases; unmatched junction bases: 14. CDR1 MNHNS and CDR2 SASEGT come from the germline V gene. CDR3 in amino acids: CASSFPPDRGIIGELFF. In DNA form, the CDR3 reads TGTGCCAGCAGTTTCCCACCGGACAGGGGAATTATCGGGGAGCTGTTTTTT.

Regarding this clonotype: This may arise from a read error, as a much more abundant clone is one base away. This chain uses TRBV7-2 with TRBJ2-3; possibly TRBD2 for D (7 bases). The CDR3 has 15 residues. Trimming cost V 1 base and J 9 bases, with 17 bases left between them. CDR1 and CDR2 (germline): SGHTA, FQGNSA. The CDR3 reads CASSLGLVGGHTQYF. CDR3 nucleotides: TGTGCCAGCAGCTTAGGGCTAGTGGGGGGGCACACGCAGTATTTT.

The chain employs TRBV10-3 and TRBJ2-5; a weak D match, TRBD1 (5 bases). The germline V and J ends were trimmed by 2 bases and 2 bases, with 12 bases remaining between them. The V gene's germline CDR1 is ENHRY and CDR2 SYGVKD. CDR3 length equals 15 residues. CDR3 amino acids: CAISEGAAGQETQYF. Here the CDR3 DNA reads TGTGCCATCAGTGAGGGGGCAGCAGGACAAGAGACCCAGTACTTC.